The 25 T cell receptor beta chains below were found in one sample sequenced in a study of tumour-infiltrating T cells in Burkitt lymphoma. Profiled with immunoSEQ multiplex PCR; TCRdb holds only in-frame clones, not every one. The sample gives about 13,000 clones, about 85% of which show up once; about 1.3% is in the top ten. The sequenced sample was tumor tissue. The receptors derive from a human donor with diffuse large B-cell lymphoma.

The chain links TRBV19 to TRBJ1-2; D remains ambiguous. This CDR3 region has 13 residues. CDR1 is LNHDA and CDR2 is SQIVND in the germline V gene (reference sequence). Trimming cost V 6 bases and J 4 bases, with 12 bases left between them. CDR3 sequence (DNA): TGTGCCAGTAGCGCCGCAGGAGTCTATGGCTACACCTTC. This translates into CASSAAGVYGYTF.

V usage is TRBV5-1 and J usage is TRBJ2-7; 8 bases map to TRBD1. CDR3 length equals 15 residues. Trimming took 4 bases from V and 1 from J; bases not matched to a gene: 7. Per the germline V gene, CDR1 is SGHRS and CDR2 is YFSETQ. CDR3 in amino acids: CASSRTGPPSYEQYF. In nucleotides, the CDR3 is TGCGCCAGCAGCAGGACAGGGCCTCCTTCCTACGAGCAGTACTTC.

Concerning this clone itself: Different DNA sequences within this sample yield the same CDR3. This chain connects TRBV5-4 to TRBJ1-2; D unclear. Germline V gene lookup returns CDR1 SGHNT and CDR2 YYREEE (reference sequence). The CDR3 contains 12 residues. V shed 1 base and J shed 2 bases, with 3 bases lying between them. CDR3 in DNA: TGTGCCAGCAGCTTGCCCAACTATGGCTACACCTTC. Residues: CASSLPNYGYTF.

The CDR3 DNA is TGTGCCAGCAGCCCATGGACAGGGGGTGGTAATCAGCCCCAGCATTTT. It translates to CASSPWTGGGNQPQHF. V usage is TRBV7-2 and J usage is TRBJ1-5, with 10 bases fitting TRBD1. Germline loops: CDR1 SGHTA, CDR2 FQGNSA. CDR3 size: 16 residues. J gave up 4 bases and V 5 bases, and 8 bases lay outside the gene matches.

The CDR3 DNA follows: TGCGCCAGCAGCTTGGGGTTGAATGAGCAGTTCTTC. Its protein product is CASSLGLNEQFF. The chain carries TRBV4-3 and TRBJ2-1; no firm D call. The CDR3 has 12 residues. Trimming took off 5 bases at V and 7 bases at J, with 9 bases between the two ends. Germline loops: CDR1 LGHNA, CDR2 YSLEER.

This clone was observed a few times. V gene TRBV9 combines with J gene TRBJ2-6; D is undetermined. The CDR3 is made up of 16 amino acids. Germline CDR1 SGDLS, CDR2 YYNGEE. Trimming removed 0 bases from V and 6 bases from J, with 13 bases in between. CDR3 loop: CASSVVRMGPANVLTF. The CDR3 DNA sequence: TGTGCCAGCAGCGTAGTTCGGATGGGTCCGGCCAACGTCCTGACTTTC.

The chain carries TRBV7-9 and TRBJ1-5; unclear D gene. Germline-derived CDR1 and CDR2 are SEHNR and FQNEAQ (reference sequence). The CDR3 is 12 residues long. V was trimmed by 2 bases and J by 5 bases, leaving 4 bases between them. CDR3 bases: TGTGCCAGCAGCTTATGGGATCAGCCCCAGCATTTT. As protein: CASSLWDQPQHF.

The rearrangement joins TRBV14 to TRBJ2-3, with 12 nucleotides matching TRBD1. V lost 4 bases, J lost 3 bases, and 8 bases stayed unmatched. Germline V CDR1 and CDR2: SGHDN, FVKESK. The CDR3 is made up of 17 amino acids. DNA of the CDR3: TGTGCCAGCAGCCTCGGGACAGGGGGCCGAGGAACAGATACGCAGTATTTT. Amino acids: CASSLGTGGRGTDTQYF. Complete variable domain (other parts from reference TRBV14 and TRBJ2-3): EAGVTQFPSHSVIEKGQTVTLRCDPISGHDNLYWYRRVMGKEIKFLLHFVKESKQDESGMPNNRFLAERTGGTYSTLKVQPAELEDSGVYFCASSLGTGGRGTDTQYFGPGTRLTVL.

The chain employs TRBV27 and TRBJ2-1; D perhaps matches TRBD1 (6 bases). The CDR3 sequence is 16 residues long. V shed 4 bases and J shed 2 bases, with 15 bases lying between them. The germline V gene encodes CDR1 MNHEY and CDR2 SMNVEV (reference sequence). The CDR3 loop reads CASSSSTQGTYNEQFF. The CDR3 DNA reads as TGTGCCAGCAGTTCAAGTACTCAGGGGACCTACAATGAGCAGTTCTTC.

The rearrangement joins TRBV6-5 to TRBJ2-1; D unclear. This CDR3 contains 13 residues. Per the germline V gene, CDR1 is MNHEY and CDR2 is SVGAGI. Trimming took off 5 bases at V and 0 bases at J, with 5 bases between the two ends. The CDR3 nucleotides are TGTGCCAGCAGTGGAAGCTCCTACAATGAGCAGTTCTTC. As protein: CASSGSSYNEQFF.

As concerns this clone: Other DNA sequences in this specimen translate into the identical CDR3. The rearrangement joins TRBV7-2 to TRBJ1-3; 9 bases align to TRBD1. V shed 2 bases, J shed 2 bases, and the junction held 4 bases outside the gene matches. This CDR3 has 16 residues. CDR1 is SGHTA, CDR2 FQGNSA, per germline. DNA for the CDR3: TGTGCCAGCAGCTTAAGGGGGACAGGGACTGGAAACACCATATATTTT. Residues: CASSLRGTGTGNTIYF.

The J gene is TRBJ1-4, the V gene TRBV27; D gene unclear. This CDR3 spans 13 amino acids. V was shortened by 7 bases and J by 4 bases, with 10 bases between the two germline ends. CDR1 is MNHEY and CDR2 is SMNVEV in the germline V gene (reference sequence). CDR3 sequence reads: CASKEGFNEKLFF. In DNA form, the CDR3 reads TGTGCCAGCAAGGAGGGCTTTAATGAAAAACTGTTTTTT.

This clone was detected once. The J gene is TRBJ2-2, the V gene TRBV27; D possibly corresponds to TRBD1 (5 bases). Trimming removed 3 bases from V and 1 base from J, with 12 bases in between. Germline V gives CDR1 MNHEY, CDR2 SMNVEV (reference sequence). The CDR3 is made up of 16 amino acids. DNA of the CDR3: TGTGCCAGCAGTTTGGGGCAGGGAATGAACACCGGGGAGCTGTTTTTT. This codes for CASSLGQGMNTGELFF.

This chain uses TRBV19 with TRBJ2-3, with 9 bases aligning to TRBD2. The germline V gene encodes CDR1 LNHDA and CDR2 SQIVND (reference sequence). The CDR3 is 15 residues long. V gave up 3 bases and J gave up 3 bases; unmatched junction bases: 4. For the CDR3, the DNA is TGTGCCAGTAGTATTCGCGGACTAGCGACAGATACGCAGTATTTT. It is translated as CASSIRGLATDTQYF.

This chain's CDR3 is CASSPYGNSYEQYF. As DNA, the CDR3 is TGTGCCAGCTCACCATACGGAAACTCCTACGAGCAGTACTTC. This chain uses TRBV18 with TRBJ2-7, with D unresolved. The CDR3 extends over 14 amino acids. CDR1 is KGHSH and CDR2 is LQKENI in the germline V gene. The germline V and J ends were trimmed by 2 bases and 0 bases, with 8 bases remaining between them.

The chain employs TRBV6-6 and TRBJ2-2, with D possibly matching TRBD2 (6 bases). The V gene lost 7 bases and the J gene lost 0 bases, with 12 bases spanning the gap. Germline V gene sequence: CDR1 MNHNY, CDR2 SVGAGI (reference sequence). This CDR3 spans 15 amino acids. The CDR3 coding sequence is TGTGCCAGCACCCCCCGGACTACGAACACCGGGGAGCTGTTTTTT. Protein product: CASTPRTTNTGELFF.

The genes are TRBV19 and TRBJ2-5, with D possibly matching TRBD2 (6 bases). Germline loops: CDR1 LNHDA, CDR2 SQIVND (reference sequence). CDR3 size: 18 residues. Trimming removed 3 bases from V and 2 bases from J, with 22 bases in between. The CDR3 reads CASSITFFGTAIQETQYF. CDR3 coding DNA: TGTGCCAGTAGTATCACCTTTTTTGGGACTGCAATACAAGAGACCCAGTACTTC.

V usage is TRBV5-1 and J usage is TRBJ2-7, with TRBD1 matching 10 bases. Trimming took 3 bases from V and 0 from J; bases not matched to a gene: 0. The CDR3 is made up of 14 amino acids. The germline V gene encodes CDR1 SGHRS and CDR2 YFSETQ. CDR3 protein: CASSWTGGSYEQYF. The CDR3, as DNA: TGCGCCAGCAGCTGGACAGGGGGCTCCTACGAGCAGTACTTC. Together with reference TRBV5-1 and TRBJ2-7, the CDR3 gives the full variable domain: KAGVTQTPRYLIKTRGQQVTLSCSPISGHRSVSWYQQTPGQGLQFLFEYFSETQRNKGNFPGRFSGRQFSNSRSEMNVSTLELGDSALYLCASSWTGGSYEQYFGPGTRLTVT.

The rearrangement links TRBV11-2 to TRBJ1-1; TRBD1 matches at 9 bases. With 3 bases clipped from V and 4 bases from J, the junction kept 9 bases outside the gene matches. The CDR3 covers 16 residues. The germline V gene has CDR1 SGHAT and CDR2 FQNNGV. CDR3 in amino acids: CASSLLQGAVGTEAFF. The CDR3 DNA is TGTGCCAGCAGCTTGCTACAGGGGGCAGTGGGCACTGAAGCTTTCTTT.

This clone was counted once. This chain uses TRBV2 with TRBJ1-5, with TRBD1 identical over 7 bases. With V trimmed by 7 bases and J by 3 bases, 9 bases remained unmatched. The CDR3 is 15 residues long. CDR1 and CDR2 from the germline V gene are SNHLY and FYNNEI. The CDR3 sequence: CASTPGGGANQPQHF. In DNA, the CDR3 is TGTGCCAGCACCCCAGGGGGGGGTGCCAATCAGCCCCAGCATTTT.

The chain couples TRBV27 to TRBJ1-2, with TRBD1 matching over 10 bases. CDR3 length equals 15 residues. Germline V CDR1 and CDR2: MNHEY, SMNVEV (reference sequence). V lost 6 bases, J lost 6 bases, and 10 bases stayed unmatched. The CDR3 protein is CASSLQFDRGHGYTF. The CDR3 bases are TGTGCCAGCAGCCTCCAATTTGACAGGGGGCATGGCTACACCTTC.

The V and J genes are TRBV27 and TRBJ2-7; D not certain. Trimming took off 1 base at V and 7 bases at J, with 14 bases between the two ends. The CDR3 contains 14 residues. The germline V gene has CDR1 MNHEY and CDR2 SMNVEV (reference sequence). The CDR3 sequence is CASSLFNQLSEQYF. As DNA, the CDR3 is TGTGCCAGCAGTTTATTTAATCAGCTTTCGGAGCAGTACTTC.

The chain carries TRBV6-1 and TRBJ1-3; D not certain. V was trimmed by 4 bases and J by 0 bases, leaving 16 bases between them. Per the germline V gene, CDR1 is MNHNS and CDR2 is SASEGT. This CDR3 is 17 amino acids long. CDR3 in DNA: TGTGCCAGCAGTGTTAGGCGAGGGTCAAGCTCTGGAAACACCATATATTTT. This gives the protein CASSVRRGSSSGNTIYF.

Only a few counts were recorded for this clone. This chain links TRBV19 with TRBJ1-5, with 7 bases matching TRBD1. The CDR3 is 13 amino acids. V lost 4 bases to trimming and J lost 6 bases; unmatched junction nucleotides: 3. Per germline, CDR1 LNHDA and CDR2 SQIVND (reference sequence). The CDR3 sequence is CASSRQGAQPQHF. The CDR3 DNA sequence: TGTGCCAGTAGTAGACAGGGAGCTCAGCCCCAGCATTTT.

J is TRBJ2-7 and V is TRBV29-1; tentatively, D is TRBD2 (6 bases). Germline V CDR1 and CDR2: SQVTM, ANQGSEA. V lost 7 bases to trimming and J lost 6 bases, with 19 bases between them. This CDR3 contains 13 residues. The CDR3 sequence: CSAWVREMSEQYF. The CDR3 region has the DNA TGCAGCGCTTGGGTCCGGGAGATGAGCGAGCAGTACTTC.